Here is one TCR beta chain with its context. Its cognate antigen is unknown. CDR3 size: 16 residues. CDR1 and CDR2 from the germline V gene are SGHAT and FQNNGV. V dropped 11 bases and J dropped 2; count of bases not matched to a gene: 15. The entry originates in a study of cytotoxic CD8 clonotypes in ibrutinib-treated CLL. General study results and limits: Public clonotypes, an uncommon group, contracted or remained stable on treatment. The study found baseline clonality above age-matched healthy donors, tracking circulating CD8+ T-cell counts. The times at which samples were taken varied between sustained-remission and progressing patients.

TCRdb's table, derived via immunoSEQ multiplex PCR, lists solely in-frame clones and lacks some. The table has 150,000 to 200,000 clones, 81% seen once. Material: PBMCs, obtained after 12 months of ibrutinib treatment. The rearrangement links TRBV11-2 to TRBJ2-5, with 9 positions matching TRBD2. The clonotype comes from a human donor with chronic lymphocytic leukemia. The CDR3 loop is CARRGGAGGIQETQYF. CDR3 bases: TGTGCCCGCCGCGGGGGGGCGGGGGGAATTCAAGAGACCCAGTACTTC.